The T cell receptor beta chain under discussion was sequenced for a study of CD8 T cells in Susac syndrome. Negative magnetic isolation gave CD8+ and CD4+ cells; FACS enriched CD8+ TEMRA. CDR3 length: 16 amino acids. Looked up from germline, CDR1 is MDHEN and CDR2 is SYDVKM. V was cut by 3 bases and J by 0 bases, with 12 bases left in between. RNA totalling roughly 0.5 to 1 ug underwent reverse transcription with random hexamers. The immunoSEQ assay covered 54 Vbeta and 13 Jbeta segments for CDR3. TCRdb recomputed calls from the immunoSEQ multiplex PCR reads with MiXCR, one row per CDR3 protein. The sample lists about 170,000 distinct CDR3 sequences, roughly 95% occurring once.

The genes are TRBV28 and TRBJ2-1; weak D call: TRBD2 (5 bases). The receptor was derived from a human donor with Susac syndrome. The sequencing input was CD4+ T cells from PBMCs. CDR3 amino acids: CASSFWTGSSYNEQFF. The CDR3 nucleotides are TGTGCCAGCAGTTTCTGGACGGGAAGCTCCTACAATGAGCAGTTCTTC.